Presented here are 19 T cell receptor beta chains from one specimen sequenced in a study of T cells after yellow fever vaccination. TCRdb called the 5' RACE reads again in MiXCR, with one record for every CDR3 protein. Of nearly 30,000 distinct CDR3 sequences listed, around 5% were seen once; the top ten hold about two fifths. Sequencing used CD8+ T cells sorted from PBMCs, obtained 10 days after the yellow fever booster vaccination. All receptors derive from a young man who received the YFV17D yellow fever vaccine.

This clonotype was seen at least ten times. The genes are TRBV12-3 or TRBV12-4 and TRBJ2-7, with TRBD1 matching 7 bases. The trim removed 6 bases at V and 0 bases at J, leaving 5 bases unmatched. The CDR3 spans 14 residues. DNA of the CDR3: TGTGCCAGCAGACCGACAGGGATCTCCTACGAGCAGTACTTC. Translation: CASRPTGISYEQYF.

This clonotype came up many times. The V call is TRBV29-1, the J call TRBJ2-5, with 9 nucleotides matching TRBD1. V shed 0 bases and J 3 bases; nucleotides not matched to a gene: 11. From germline, CDR1 is SQVTM and CDR2 ANQGSEA. This CDR3 comprises 17 residues. CDR3 sequence reads: CSVEDQLGQGKEETQYF. CDR3 nucleotides: TGCAGCGTTGAAGATCAACTGGGACAGGGAAAAGAAGAGACCCAGTACTTC.

This clonotype was seen many times. This sequence joins TRBV7-9 and TRBJ1-1; 9 nucleotides match TRBD1. CDR1 and CDR2 from the germline V gene are SEHNR and FQNEAQ (reference sequence). The CDR3 totals 15 residues. V lost 5 bases to trimming and J lost 0 bases; unmatched junction nucleotides: 4. CDR3 sequence: CASSEGQGMNTEAFF. As DNA, the CDR3 is TGTGCCAGCAGCGAGGGACAGGGCATGAACACTGAAGCTTTCTTT.

This clonotype was seen at least ten times. The V and J genes are TRBV14 and TRBJ2-4; D gene uncertain. V lost 0 bases and J 12 bases, leaving 9 bases between the germline ends. CDR1 and CDR2 (germline): SGHDN, FVKESK. The CDR3 runs to 12 residues. The CDR3 DNA reads as TGTGCCAGCAGCCAAGATGATGGACGTCAGTACTTC. Its translation: CASSQDDGRQYF. Full variable domain (rest looked up from reference TRBV14 and TRBJ2-4): EAGVTQFPSHSVIEKGQTVTLRCDPISGHDNLYWYRRVMGKEIKFLLHFVKESKQDESGMPNNRFLAERTGGTYSTLKVQPAELEDSGVYFCASSQDDGRQYFGAGTRLSVL.

This clonotype came up many times. The chain has TRBV7-3 and TRBJ2-3, with D perhaps TRBD2 (7 bases). CDR3 length equals 13 residues. The germline gives CDR1 SGHTA, CDR2 FQGTGA. V was shortened by 5 bases and J by 4 bases, with 10 bases between the two germline ends. The CDR3 loop reads CASSPGGPDTQYF. The DNA of the CDR3 is TGTGCCAGCAGCCCCGGGGGGCCAGATACGCAGTATTTT.

This clonotype appeared many times. The chain has TRBV29-1 and TRBJ1-1; 12 nucleotides align to TRBD1. Per germline, CDR1 SQVTM and CDR2 ANQGSEA. V dropped 6 bases and J dropped 5; count of bases not matched to a gene: 7. There are 14 residues in the CDR3. CDR3 residues: CSVAGTGGRTEAFF. Written as DNA, the CDR3 is TGCAGCGTCGCCGGGACAGGGGGCCGGACTGAAGCTTTCTTT.

This clonotype came up many times. V usage is TRBV6-2 or TRBV6-3 and J usage is TRBJ2-3; tentatively, D is TRBD2 (5 bases). Looked up from germline, CDR1 is MNHEY and CDR2 is SVGEGT. This CDR3 is built from 13 residues. The V end was cut by 10 bases, the J end by 6 bases, with 17 bases between. In nucleotides, the CDR3 is TGTGCCACCGAGCCGAGAAGGAGGGATACGCAGTATTTT. It translates to CATEPRRRDTQYF.

Many counts were recorded for this clonotype. DNA of the CDR3: TGTGCCAGTAGTCCCCATGTGGGAGGAAGCTCCTACAATGAGCAGTTCTTC. Translating it yields CASSPHVGGSSYNEQFF. The chain has TRBV19 and TRBJ2-1, with D perhaps TRBD2 (6 bases). The CDR3 runs to 17 residues. Trimming left V 5 bases short and J 0 bases short, with 17 bases between. CDR1 and CDR2 (germline): LNHDA, SQIVND (reference sequence).

This clonotype was counted ten times or more. The chain has TRBV30 and TRBJ2-7; possibly TRBD1 for D (5 bases). CDR1 GTSNPN and CDR2 SVGIG come from the germline V gene (reference sequence). The CDR3 is 12 residues long. V was pared by 5 bases and J by 3 bases, with 11 bases between. In DNA form, the CDR3 reads TGTGCCTGGGGCCTTGACAGCTACGAGCAGTACTTC. Translation: CAWGLDSYEQYF.

This clonotype has ten or more counts. CDR3 DNA sequence: TGCGCCAGCAGCTTGTTAGCGGGAGGAGGTACAGATACGCAGTATTTT. Protein product: CASSLLAGGGTDTQYF. The chain combines TRBV5-1 with TRBJ2-3; 10 nucleotides match TRBD2. V lost 1 base and J lost 3; bases outside the gene matches: 5. The CDR3 contains 16 residues. The germline gives CDR1 SGHRS, CDR2 YFSETQ.

This clonotype was observed at least ten times. The chain is built from TRBV7-2 and TRBJ2-5, with 7 bases aligning to TRBD2. The ends lost 4 bases at V and 2 bases at J; junction bases unmatched: 7. CDR1 is SGHTA and CDR2 is FQGNSA in the germline V gene. The CDR3 totals 15 residues. The CDR3 sequence: CASSSPRTRQETQYF. In DNA form, the CDR3 reads TGTGCCAGCAGCTCTCCCCGGACTAGGCAAGAGACCCAGTACTTC.

Ten or more counts support this clonotype. The chain uses TRBV7-8 and TRBJ2-5; D gene ambiguous. Per the germline V gene, CDR1 is SGHVS and CDR2 is FQNEAQ. Trimming took 0 bases from V and 5 from J, leaving 10 bases between them. CDR3 size: 14 residues. The CDR3 region has the DNA TGTGCCAGCAGCTTAGCAGCCGACGCGGAGACCCAGTACTTC. Its protein is CASSLAADAETQYF.

This clonotype was recorded at least ten times. The chain uses TRBV19 and TRBJ2-2; no clear D. CDR3 length: 14 amino acids. Germline lookup yields CDR1 LNHDA and CDR2 SQIVND (reference sequence). V lost 3 bases to trimming and J lost 6 bases, with 11 bases between them. The CDR3 region is CASSMENAAGELFF. Written as DNA, the CDR3 is TGTGCCAGTAGTATGGAGAACGCGGCCGGGGAGCTGTTTTTT.

This clonotype was observed many times. The chain combines TRBV14 with TRBJ2-1; 7 bases align to TRBD2. The CDR3 runs to 17 residues. CDR1 is SGHDN, CDR2 FVKESK, per germline. Trimming cost V 3 bases and J 0 bases; bases outside gene matches: 8. The CDR3 DNA reads as TGTGCCAGCAGCCATCTCGGGGGAGGGAGCTCCTACAATGAGCAGTTCTTC. It translates to CASSHLGGGSSYNEQFF.

Ten or more counts support this clonotype. The chain links TRBV9 to TRBJ1-2; D remains ambiguous. This CDR3 region has 15 residues. V lost 0 bases to trimming and J lost 0 bases, with 9 bases between them. CDR1 and CDR2 (germline): SGDLS, YYNGEE. CDR3 coding DNA: TGTGCCAGCAGCGTAGAGGGTGCAGCTAACTATGGCTACACCTTC. It yields the protein CASSVEGAANYGYTF.

This clonotype was observed many times. The V gene is TRBV15, the J gene TRBJ2-2; maybe TRBD2 (5 bases). CDR1 is LNHNV and CDR2 is YYDKDF in the germline V gene (reference sequence). The CDR3 runs 15 residues. The V end was cut by 8 bases, the J end by 10 bases, with 23 bases between. The CDR3 region is CATQFGGSVVPELFF. CDR3 DNA sequence: TGTGCCACCCAGTTTGGCGGGTCGGTCGTCCCGGAGCTGTTTTTT.

This clonotype ranks as medium-sized (0.01 to 0.1%). The chain combines TRBV12-3 or TRBV12-4 with TRBJ1-1; no firm D call. V lost 5 bases, J lost 1 base, and 8 bases lay in between. The CDR3 is made up of 13 amino acids. CDR3 bases: TGTGCCAGCAGTGCCAAGGGGAACACTGAAGCTTTCTTT. The encoded protein is CASSAKGNTEAFF.

There are many counts of this clonotype. The chain recombines TRBV7-7 with TRBJ2-7; D remains ambiguous. CDR3 length: 15 residues. Germline V CDR1 and CDR2: SSHAT, FNYEAQ (reference sequence). Trimming cost V 5 bases and J 5 bases, with 19 bases left between them. This chain's CDR3 is CASSPGFGQSDEQYF. The CDR3 bases are TGTGCCAGCAGCCCCGGCTTTGGGCAGTCAGACGAGCAGTACTTC.

This clonotype has at least ten counts. The chain carries TRBV27 and TRBJ2-5, with 11 bases matching TRBD2. CDR1 and CDR2 from the germline V gene are MNHEY and SMNVEV (reference sequence). The CDR3 consists of 16 residues. The V segment lost 4 bases and the J segment 3 bases; nucleotides outside the gene matches: 7. CDR3 loop: CASSSPPTSGKETQYF. In DNA, the CDR3 is TGTGCCAGCAGTTCCCCCCCGACTAGCGGGAAAGAGACCCAGTACTTC.